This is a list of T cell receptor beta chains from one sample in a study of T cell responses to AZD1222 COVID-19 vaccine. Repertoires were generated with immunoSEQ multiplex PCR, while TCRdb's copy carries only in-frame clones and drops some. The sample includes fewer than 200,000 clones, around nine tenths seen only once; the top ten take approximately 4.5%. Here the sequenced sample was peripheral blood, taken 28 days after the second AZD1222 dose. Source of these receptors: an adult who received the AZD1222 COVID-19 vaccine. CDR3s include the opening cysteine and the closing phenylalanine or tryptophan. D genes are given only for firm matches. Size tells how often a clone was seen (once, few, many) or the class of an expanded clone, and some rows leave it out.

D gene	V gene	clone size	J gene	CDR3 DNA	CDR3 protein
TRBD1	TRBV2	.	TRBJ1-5	TGTGCCAGCAGTGGGGCTGGCCCGACAGGGGCGGGACAGCCCCAGCATTTT	CASSGAGPTGAGQPQHF
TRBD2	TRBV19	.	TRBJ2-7	TGTGCCAGTAGGGGGAGGACTAGCGGGACCTCCTACGAGCAGTACTTC	CASRGRTSGTSYEQYF
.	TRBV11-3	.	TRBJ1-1	TGTGCCAGCAGCTTAAGGGCTAACACTGAAGCTTTCTTT	CASSLRANTEAFF
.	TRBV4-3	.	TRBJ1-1	TGCGCCAGCAGCCAAGGGGCCTCGGGGGCCACTGAAGCTTTCTTT	CASSQGASGATEAFF
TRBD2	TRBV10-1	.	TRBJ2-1	TGCGCCAGCAGTGTTCTAGCGGGGGGGCTGAATGAGCAGTTCTTC	CASSVLAGGLNEQFF
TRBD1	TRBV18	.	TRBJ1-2	TGTGCCAGCTCACAGAAAACAGGGGGCGGCGGCTACACCTTC	CASSQKTGGGGYTF
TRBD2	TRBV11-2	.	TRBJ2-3	TGTGCCAGCAGCTTAGGTGGACTAGCGGGGTTCACAGATACGCAGTATTTT	CASSLGGLAGFTDTQYF
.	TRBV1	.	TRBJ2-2	TGCACCAGCAGCCAAGGTGCGGCCAGATGGGCCGGGGAGCTGTTTTTT	CTSSQGAARWAGELFF
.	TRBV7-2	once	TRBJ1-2	TGTGCCAGCAGCTTAGAGTCAGGGCAGAGCTATGGCTACACCTTC	CASSLESGQSYGYTF
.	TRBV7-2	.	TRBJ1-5	TGTGCCAGCAGCTATCAGGGAGGTGTTCAGCCCCAGCATTTT	CASSYQGGVQPQHF
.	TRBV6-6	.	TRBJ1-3	TGTGCCAGCAGGCCTATTTCTGGAAACACCATATATTTT	CASRPISGNTIYF
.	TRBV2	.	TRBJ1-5	TGTGCCAGCTTCAGCGCCCCCGATCAGCCCCAGCATTTT	CASFSAPDQPQHF
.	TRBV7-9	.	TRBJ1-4	TGTGCCACCAGCAACAGAGGAACTAATGAAAAACTGTTTTTT	CATSNRGTNEKLFF
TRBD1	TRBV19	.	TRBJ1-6	TGTGCCACAACAGGGGGCGGCGGGTCCTATAATTCACCCCTCCACTTT	CATTGGGGSYNSPLHF
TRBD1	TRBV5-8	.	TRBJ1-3	TGTGCCAGCAGTCAGGGGGCATACTCTGGAAACACCATATATTTT	CASSQGAYSGNTIYF
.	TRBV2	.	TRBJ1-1	TGTGCCAGCAGTGAAAGATTCATGAACACTGAAGCTTTCTTT	CASSERFMNTEAFF
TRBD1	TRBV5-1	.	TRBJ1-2	TGCGCCAGCAGCTTGGGGGACAGCTATGGCTACACCTTC	CASSLGDSYGYTF
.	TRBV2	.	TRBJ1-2	TGTGCCAGCAGGGTTAGGAACTATGGCTACACCTTC	CASRVRNYGYTF
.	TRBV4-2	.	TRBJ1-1	TGTGCCAGCAGCCAAGGGGCGATAATGAACACTGAAGCTTTCTTT	CASSQGAIMNTEAFF
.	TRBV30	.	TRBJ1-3	TGTGCCTGGAGTTCCATGGGTGGGACACCATATTTT	CAWSSMGGTPYF
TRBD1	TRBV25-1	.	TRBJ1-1	TGTGCCAGCAGTGAAGGACAGGGTTTGAACACTGAAGCTTTCTTT	CASSEGQGLNTEAFF
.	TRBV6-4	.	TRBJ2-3	TGTGCCAGCAGCAGGGGACGCACAGATACGCAGTATTTT	CASSRGRTDTQYF
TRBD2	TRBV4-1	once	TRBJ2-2	TGCGCCAGCAGCTCCGCTAGCGGGGGAGACACCGGGGAGCTGTTTTTT	CASSSASGGDTGELFF
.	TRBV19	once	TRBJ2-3	TGTGCCAGTAGTCTCCCCGGCCTCACAGATACGCAGTATTTT	CASSLPGLTDTQYF
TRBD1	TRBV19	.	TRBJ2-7	TGTGCCAGTAGTATAGCCGGGACAGGCCGCTACGAGCAGTACTTC	CASSIAGTGRYEQYF
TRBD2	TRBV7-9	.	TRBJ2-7	TGTGCCAGCAGCGCTCTTCTTAGGTATCCTAGCGGGGGATCCTACGAGCAGTACTTC	CASSALLRYPSGGSYEQYF
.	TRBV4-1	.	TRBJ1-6	TGCGCCAGCAGCCAAGCCGGGACCGCCGTGGGAACCCTCCACTTT	CASSQAGTAVGTLHF
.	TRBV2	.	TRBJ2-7	TGTGCCACGAAGACCGAGGGGAACTACGAGCAGTACTTC	CATKTEGNYEQYF
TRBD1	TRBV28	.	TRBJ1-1	TGTGCCAGCAGTTCCCCGGGACAGGGGAACACTGAAGCTTTCTTT	CASSSPGQGNTEAFF
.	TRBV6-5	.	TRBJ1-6	TGTGCCAGCAGTTACTTGGGGGGCTATAATTCACCCCTCCACTTT	CASSYLGGYNSPLHF
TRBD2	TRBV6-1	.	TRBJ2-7	TGTGCCAGCAGTGAAGCTACGGGACTAGCGGGGGGGCTATACGAGCAGTACTTC	CASSEATGLAGGLYEQYF
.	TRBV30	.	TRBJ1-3	TGTGCCTGGAGCCGAGGGGAGGCTGGAAACACCATATATTTT	CAWSRGEAGNTIYF
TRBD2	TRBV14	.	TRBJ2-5	TGTGCCAGCGGTCAGCGGGGGAACCAAGAGACCCAGTACTTC	CASGQRGNQETQYF
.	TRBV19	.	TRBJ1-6	TGTGCCAGTAGGAAGGGTAATTCACCCCTCCACTTT	CASRKGNSPLHF
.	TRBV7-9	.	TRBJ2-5	TGTGCCAGCAGCCCCACGGTTGGGCCCCAAGAGACCCGGTACTTC	CASSPTVGPQETRYF
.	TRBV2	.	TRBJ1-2	TGTGCCAGCAGTGCTTTGCAGGAGAGTGATGGCTACACCTTC	CASSALQESDGYTF
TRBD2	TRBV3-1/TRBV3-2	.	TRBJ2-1	TGTGCCAGCAGCCCCGCTGGAGCGGGGGGCCAGGGACAGTTCTTC	CASSPAGAGGQGQFF
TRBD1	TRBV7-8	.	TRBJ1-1	TGTGCCAGCAGCCCCCGGGACAGGGTGACAACTGAAGCTTTCTTT	CASSPRDRVTTEAFF
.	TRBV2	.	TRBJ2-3	TGTGCCAGTAAAACAGGGAAACTCACAGATACGCAGTATTTT	CASKTGKLTDTQYF
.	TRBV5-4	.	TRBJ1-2	TGTGCCAGCAGCCCCGCGGGCTATGGCTACACCTTC	CASSPAGYGYTF
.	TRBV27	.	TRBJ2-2	TGTGCCAGCAGACCCGGCCTAACCACCGGGGAGCTGTTTTTT	CASRPGLTTGELFF
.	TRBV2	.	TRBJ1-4	TGTGCCAGCAGTATGGGGAATAATGAAAAACTGTTTTTT	CASSMGNNEKLFF
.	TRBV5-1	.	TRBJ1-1	TGCGCCAGCAGCCAATCCCCCGGAAATTTTGACGCTGAAGCTTTCTTT	CASSQSPGNFDAEAFF
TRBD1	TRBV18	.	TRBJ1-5	TGTGCCAGCTCACCACGGACAGGGGAAGGATCAGAGCCCCAGCATTTT	CASSPRTGEGSEPQHF
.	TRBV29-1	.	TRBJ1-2	TGCAGCGTTGAGACATTTCGAGGCTACACCTTC	CSVETFRGYTF
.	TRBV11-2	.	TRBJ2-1	TGTGCCAGCAGCTGGTTCGGGGTCAGCTCCTACAATGAGCAGTTCTTC	CASSWFGVSSYNEQFF
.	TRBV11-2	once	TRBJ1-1	TGTGCCAGCAGCAGGGTGACCGGGAAGGGGGACACTGAAGCTTTCTTT	CASSRVTGKGDTEAFF
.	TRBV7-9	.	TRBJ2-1	TGTGCTATCGGAGAGGGGGTAAGGAATGAGCAGTTCTTC	CAIGEGVRNEQFF
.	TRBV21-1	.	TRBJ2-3	TGTGCCAGCAGTAGCGGGGGGTGCACAGATACGCAGTATTTT	CASSSGGCTDTQYF